The clone carrying this T cell receptor (beta chain) was counted at least ten times. Its cognate antigen is unknown. Time point meaning: technical triplicate 3. The unsorted libraries originated from 2 million PBMCs kept at -80 C. The data stem from a study of neurological immune-mediated disorders. The CDR3 contains 15 residues. Trimming removed 3 bases from V and 8 bases from J; junction bases left unmatched: 11. Per germline, CDR1 SGDLS and CDR2 YYNGEE. Study outcomes and limitations: Multiple sclerosis was found to have the least TCR clonal expansion, below healthy controls, and HTLV-1-associated myelopathy the most.

Template-switch 5'RACE cDNA synthesis added a 10-nucleotide unique molecular identifier. TCRdb reprocessed the 5' RACE reads via MiXCR and lists one record per CDR3 protein. Of 45,000 or so distinct CDR3 sequences in the sample, roughly 21% are singletons; the top ten hold approximately 4.2%. J is TRBJ2-1 and V is TRBV9, with 7 nucleotides matching TRBD1. Material for sequencing was PBMCs. The source of this sequence is a man aged 55 to 69 with HTLV-1-associated myelopathy (HAM/TSP). CDR3 sequence (DNA): TGTGCCAGCAGCGGGCGACAGGGAAACTGGGATGAGCAGTTCTTC. This sequence encodes CASSGRQGNWDEQFF.